One and the same sample provided the 30 T cell receptor beta chains below, sequenced in a study of PD-1 blockade in classical Hodgkin lymphoma. Every patient was affected by relapse after autologous stem cell transplantation, while exposure to brentuximab vedotin was not uniform. Magnetic negative selection served to purify CD4+ T cells out of PBMCs that had been thawed. TCRdb's copy holds only in-frame clones and misses some; the assay was immunoSEQ multiplex PCR. The sample holds 10,000 to 15,000 clones, 79% seen once. The sample was CD4+ T cells from blood, taken at baseline. The receptors come from a human donor with classical Hodgkin lymphoma.

CDR3 sequence reads: CAWSPRQGASWSSYNEQFF. In DNA, the CDR3 is TGTGCCTGGAGTCCCCGACAGGGGGCTAGCTGGAGCTCCTACAATGAGCAGTTCTTC. The chain links TRBV30 to TRBJ2-1; 10 bases align to TRBD1. The J segment lost 0 bases and the V segment lost 2 bases, leaving 13 bases of the junction unmatched. The CDR3 length is 19 residues. Per the germline V gene, CDR1 is GTSNPN and CDR2 is SVGIG (reference sequence).

This chain joins TRBV11-2 and TRBJ2-3; no firm D call. The ends were cut back, 2 bases at V and 5 bases at J, with 5 bases in the middle. The CDR3 spans 12 residues. Germline V gene lookup returns CDR1 SGHAT and CDR2 FQNNGV. This CDR3 is CASSLMGDTQYF. In DNA form, the CDR3 reads TGTGCCAGCAGCTTAATGGGAGATACGCAGTATTTT.

The V and J genes are TRBV4-2 and TRBJ2-7; no clear D. Germline-derived CDR1 and CDR2 are LGHNA and YNFKEQ. The CDR3 is 13 amino acids. V was pared by 0 bases and J by 2 bases, with 5 bases between. The CDR3 sequence is CASSQEQAYEQYF. The CDR3 DNA reads as TGTGCCAGCAGCCAAGAGCAAGCCTACGAGCAGTACTTC.

The J gene is TRBJ1-1, the V gene TRBV6-6; 7 positions match TRBD1. This CDR3 is 14 amino acids long. The ends lost 2 bases at V and 6 bases at J; junction bases unmatched: 6. Germline CDR1 and CDR2: MNHNY and SVGAGI (reference sequence). The CDR3 loop reads CASSYMGQRSEAFF. The DNA of the CDR3 is TGTGCCAGCAGTTACATGGGACAGCGCTCTGAAGCTTTCTTT.

J is TRBJ2-7 and V is TRBV5-1; TRBD1 matches at 9 bases. Germline V gene data show CDR1 as SGHRS and CDR2 as YFSETQ. The CDR3 is made up of 15 amino acids. V shed 0 bases, J shed 0 bases, and the junction held 1 base outside the gene matches. The CDR3 region is CASSLGQGVSYEQYF. CDR3 bases: TGCGCCAGCAGCTTGGGACAGGGGGTCTCCTACGAGCAGTACTTC.

The chain couples TRBV28 to TRBJ2-3, with D maybe TRBD2 (5 bases). The CDR3 runs 18 residues. Germline CDR1 MDHEN, CDR2 SYDVKM. The germline V and J ends were trimmed by 4 bases and 3 bases, with 23 bases remaining between them. The CDR3 spells CASSSASWPSMATDTQYF. CDR3 in DNA: TGTGCCAGCAGTTCCGCGTCCTGGCCTAGCATGGCGACAGATACGCAGTATTTT.

This chain joins TRBV19 and TRBJ1-5; D is uncertain. Between the trimmed V and J ends, which lost 6 bases and 3 bases, there was a span of 15 bases. The length of the CDR3 is 15 residues. CDR1 and CDR2 from the germline V gene are LNHDA and SQIVND (reference sequence). The CDR3: CASRKSRTPNQPQHF. The CDR3 nucleotides are TGTGCCAGTAGAAAATCACGGACGCCCAATCAGCCCCAGCATTTT.

This chain's CDR3 is CASSPARDSQETQYF. The CDR3 bases are TGTGCCAGCTCACCTGCCCGGGACAGCCAAGAGACCCAGTACTTC. The chain carries TRBV18 and TRBJ2-5, with 7 nucleotides matching TRBD1. V lost 3 bases to trimming and J lost 1 base; unmatched junction nucleotides: 5. This CDR3 region has 15 residues. Germline loops: CDR1 KGHSH, CDR2 LQKENI. The entire variable domain, with the rest obtained from reference TRBV18 and TRBJ2-5, is as follows: NAGVMQNPRHLVRRRGQEARLRCSPMKGHSHVYWYRQLPEEGLKFMVYLQKENIIDESGMPKERFSAEFPKEGPSILRIQQVVRGDSAAYFCASSPARDSQETQYFGPGTRLLVL.

This clone was seen only once. The chain is built from TRBV10-2 and TRBJ1-4; D is undetermined. Looked up from germline, CDR1 is WSHSY and CDR2 is SAAADI. The CDR3 spans 16 residues. Trimming shortened V by 3 bases and J by 0 bases, and 11 bases separated the two germline ends. CDR3 amino acids: CASSDIDGATNEKLFF. In DNA form, the CDR3 reads TGCGCCAGCAGTGATATAGACGGTGCAACTAATGAAAAACTGTTTTTT.

V gene TRBV7-6 combines with J gene TRBJ2-5, with TRBD1 identical over 7 bases. The DNA end is more similar to TRBJ2-7, so the J call may be wrong. Germline CDR1 is SGHVS and CDR2 is FNYEAQ. The CDR3 spans 15 residues. CDR3 amino acids: CASSLNRDSPYEQYF. The CDR3 region has the DNA TGTGCCAGCAGCTTAAATCGGGACAGCCCCTACGAGCAGTACTTC.

This clone was recorded a few times. V is TRBV28 and J is TRBJ2-3; D gene unclear. This CDR3 contains 14 residues. V was trimmed by 7 bases and J by 6 bases, leaving 17 bases between them. The V gene's germline CDR1 is MDHEN and CDR2 SYDVKM. The CDR3 DNA follows: TGTGCCAGCACCCTCGGGTTCTCAAGCGATACGCAGTATTTT. Its translation is CASTLGFSSDTQYF.

This chain links TRBV19 with TRBJ1-5; D remains ambiguous. CDR3 length: 13 residues. Per germline, CDR1 LNHDA and CDR2 SQIVND (reference sequence). V lost 3 bases, J lost 2 bases, and 5 bases lay in between. The CDR3 nucleotides read TGTGCCAGTAGTATGAGGGGCAATCAGCCCCAGCATTTT. Translated: CASSMRGNQPQHF.

The chain combines TRBV7-2 with TRBJ2-1, with no clear D. Trimming took off 6 bases at V and 4 bases at J, with 7 bases between the two ends. The CDR3 is 12 amino acids. Germline values: CDR1 SGHTA, CDR2 FQGNSA. CDR3 bases: TGTGCCAGCAGGGACGGATACAATGAGCAGTTCTTC. Encoded protein: CASRDGYNEQFF.

The chain is built from TRBV2 and TRBJ1-5; D is undetermined. The ends were cut back, 6 bases at V and 1 base at J, with 10 bases in the middle. The germline V gene has CDR1 SNHLY and CDR2 FYNNEI. The CDR3 loop spans 14 amino acids. This CDR3 is CASSIRPSNQPQHF. CDR3 DNA sequence: TGTGCCAGCAGCATCAGACCCAGCAATCAGCCCCAGCATTTT. Full variable domain (remainder filled in from reference TRBV2 and TRBJ1-5): EPEVTQTPSHQVTQMGQEVILRCVPISNHLYFYWYRQILGQKVEFLVSFYNNEISEKSEIFDDQFSVERPDGSNFTLKIRSTKLEDSAMYFCASSIRPSNQPQHFGDGTRLSIL.

In its sample, this clone was seen a few times. The chain joins TRBV10-3 to TRBJ2-5, with D perhaps being TRBD1 or TRBD2 (5 bases each). This CDR3 region has 12 residues. V lost 6 bases to trimming and J lost 4 bases, with 9 bases between them. The germline CDR1 and CDR2 sequences are ENHRY and SYGVKD. The CDR3 DNA follows: TGTGCCATCAGGGGGGTTGGAGAGACCCAGTACTTC. Translation: CAIRGVGETQYF.

This clone was seen a handful of times. The chain uses TRBV5-1 and TRBJ1-2, with 8 bases that match TRBD1. CDR1 is SGHRS and CDR2 is YFSETQ in the germline V gene. V was clipped by 4 bases and J by 4 bases; unmatched bases: 12. This CDR3 is built from 16 residues. The CDR3 nucleotides read TGCGCCAGCAGCCAAATCACAGGGGGTGGAATCTATGGCTACACCTTC. It encodes CASSQITGGGIYGYTF.

The rearrangement links TRBV7-2 to TRBJ1-6; D gene unclear. Looked up from germline, CDR1 is SGHTA and CDR2 is FQGNSA. Between the trimmed V and J ends, which lost 7 bases and 0 bases, there was a span of 4 bases. The CDR3 length is 13 residues. The CDR3 nucleotides are TGTGCCAGCATCAGCTCCTATAATTCACCCCTCCACTTT. Translated: CASISSYNSPLHF.

The gene calls are TRBV6-6 and TRBJ2-5, with D hard to call. Trimming stripped 3 bases from V and 5 bases from J, with 4 bases between. CDR1 and CDR2 from the germline V gene are MNHNY and SVGAGI (reference sequence). This CDR3 has 11 amino acids. In nucleotides, the CDR3 is TGTGCCAGCAGTTATAGGGAGACCCAGTACTTC. Its protein is CASSYRETQYF.

The chain joins TRBV5-1 to TRBJ1-1; D remains unclear. Germline CDR1 SGHRS, CDR2 YFSETQ. This CDR3 region has 15 residues. Trimming left V 0 bases short and J 4 bases short, with 13 bases between. The CDR3 protein is CASSLAGPPATEAFF. DNA of the CDR3: TGCGCCAGCAGCTTGGCCGGTCCCCCCGCCACTGAAGCTTTCTTT.

This clone has just one count. The CDR3 region has the DNA TGTGCCAGCAGCGTGGGACGGATAACCTACGAGCAGTACTTC. It specifies CASSVGRITYEQYF. This chain joins TRBV7-8 and TRBJ2-7; possibly TRBD1 or TRBD2 for D (5 bases each). CDR3 size: 14 residues. The V and J ends lost 5 bases and 2 bases respectively, with 13 bases between them. Looked up from germline, CDR1 is SGHVS and CDR2 is FQNEAQ.

This clone was found a few times. The V call is TRBV2, the J call TRBJ1-5; D uncertain. V lost 7 bases to trimming and J lost 5 bases, with 6 bases between them. Per germline, CDR1 SNHLY and CDR2 FYNNEI. The CDR3 loop spans 11 amino acids. This chain's CDR3 is CASTQYQPQHF. The CDR3 DNA follows: TGTGCCAGCACCCAATATCAGCCCCAGCATTTT. Full variable domain (missing parts from reference TRBV2 and TRBJ1-5): EPEVTQTPSHQVTQMGQEVILRCVPISNHLYFYWYRQILGQKVEFLVSFYNNEISEKSEIFDDQFSVERPDGSNFTLKIRSTKLEDSAMYFCASTQYQPQHFGDGTRLSIL.

The V and J genes are TRBV30 and TRBJ1-6, with 7 bases that match TRBD1. Trimming took 4 bases from V and 8 from J; bases not matched to a gene: 8. This CDR3 region has 14 residues. Germline V gene lookup returns CDR1 GTSNPN and CDR2 SVGIG (reference sequence). DNA for the CDR3: TGTGCCTGGACCTCGGGACAGACGGATTCACCCCTCCACTTT. Translation gives CAWTSGQTDSPLHF.

The chain uses TRBV27 and TRBJ2-7; TRBD2 is a possible D gene (7 bases). CDR3 size: 20 residues. Trimming pared 6 bases from V and 2 bases from J, leaving 32 bases between. Germline CDR1 reads MNHEY; CDR2 reads SMNVEV (reference sequence). The CDR3 loop is CASSRMWGGLPAGFAYEQYF. The CDR3 coding sequence is TGTGCCAGCAGCAGGATGTGGGGGGGCTTACCAGCGGGGTTTGCCTACGAGCAGTACTTC.

This sequence joins TRBV29-1 and TRBJ1-5; a possible D gene is TRBD1 (5 bases). In germline, CDR1 is SQVTM, CDR2 ANQGSEA. This CDR3 has 13 amino acids. Trimming took 4 bases from V and 5 from J, leaving 12 bases between them. The CDR3: CSVGAGQDQPQHF. CDR3 DNA: TGCAGCGTTGGGGCAGGGCAGGATCAGCCCCAGCATTTT.

The chain employs TRBV25-1 and TRBJ2-5; D might be TRBD1 or TRBD2, each matching 6 bases. The CDR3 is 14 amino acids. The germline V and J ends were trimmed by 2 bases and 1 base, with 8 bases remaining between them. CDR1 is MGHDK and CDR2 is SYGVNS in the germline V gene. The CDR3 here is CASSERGLQETQYF. The CDR3 nucleotides read TGTGCCAGCAGTGAACGGGGGCTCCAAGAGACCCAGTACTTC.

V is TRBV18 and J is TRBJ2-2; TRBD2 agrees at 12 bases. The V and J ends lost 5 bases and 2 bases, in that order; junction bases with no gene match: 9. The CDR3 has 18 amino acids. Germline CDR1 and CDR2: KGHSH and LQKENI. This chain's CDR3 is CASSSLRTSGENTGELFF. As DNA, the CDR3 is TGTGCCAGCTCATCTTTAAGGACTAGCGGGGAAAACACCGGGGAGCTGTTTTTT.

The chain is built from TRBV5-4 and TRBJ2-3, with 8 bases matching TRBD2. The CDR3 is 16 residues long. Losses at the gene ends were 2 bases for V and 1 base for J; bases not matched to a gene: 6. The germline V gene has CDR1 SGHNT and CDR2 YYREEE (reference sequence). CDR3 sequence (DNA): TGTGCCAGCAGCTTATCGGGGGGGCGGGGCACAGATACGCAGTATTTT. This sequence encodes CASSLSGGRGTDTQYF.

The chain recombines TRBV10-2 with TRBJ1-5; the D gene is possibly TRBD1 (5 bases). V shed 7 bases and J shed 0 bases, with 16 bases lying between them. The CDR3 covers 16 residues. The germline V gene encodes CDR1 WSHSY and CDR2 SAAADI. Here the CDR3 reads CASMGQGVYSNQPQHF. In nucleotides, the CDR3 is TGCGCCAGCATGGGGCAGGGCGTATATAGCAATCAGCCCCAGCATTTT.

The genes are TRBV7-2 and TRBJ2-3; D is uncertain. Per germline, CDR1 SGHTA and CDR2 FQGNSA. Trimming shortened V by 0 bases and J by 0 bases, and 1 base separated the two germline ends. This CDR3 region has 13 residues. CDR3 loop: CASSLASTDTQYF. The CDR3 DNA sequence: TGTGCCAGCAGCTTAGCTAGCACAGATACGCAGTATTTT.

This chain links TRBV28 with TRBJ2-1; 11 positions match TRBD2. V was clipped by 7 bases and J by 7 bases; unmatched bases: 12. Germline V lookup: CDR1 MDHEN, CDR2 SYDVKM. CDR3 size: 16 residues. The CDR3 sequence: CASNKQLAGVRNEQFF. For the CDR3, the DNA is TGTGCCAGCAACAAACAACTAGCGGGGGTACGAAATGAGCAGTTCTTC.